The 23 T cell receptor beta chains presented below share a single source sample, sequenced in a study of blood T cell repertoires in COVID-19. Sequencing used immunoSEQ multiplex PCR; TCRdb keeps in-frame clones, though not all of them. The profile shows about 100,000 clones, 70% to 85% of them singletons. Sequenced material: peripheral blood. These receptors all come from a man aged 55 to 70 with active or convalescent COVID-19.

V gene TRBV5-1 combines with J gene TRBJ2-3, with 8 bases fitting TRBD1. CDR1 and CDR2 from the germline V gene are SGHRS and YFSETQ. The CDR3 is 17 amino acids. The trim removed 4 bases at V and 1 base at J, leaving 11 bases unmatched. CDR3 region: CASSTPQGAQGTDTQYF. DNA for the CDR3: TGCGCCAGCAGCACACCTCAGGGGGCCCAGGGCACAGATACGCAGTATTTT.

The J gene is TRBJ2-3, the V gene TRBV10-1; D uncertain. The CDR3 is 12 amino acids. V was trimmed by 1 base and J by 5 bases, leaving 4 bases between them. Germline V CDR1 and CDR2: WNHNN, SYGVQD (reference sequence). The CDR3 DNA follows: TGCGCCAGCAGTGAGTACAAAGATACGCAGTATTTT. Translation: CASSEYKDTQYF.

The rearrangement links TRBV7-2 to TRBJ1-5, with D tentatively TRBD1 (5 bases). V gave up 4 bases and J gave up 6 bases, with 10 bases separating them. This CDR3 spans 13 amino acids. Germline CDR1 SGHTA, CDR2 FQGNSA. The DNA of the CDR3 is TGTGCCAGCAGCTCGGATACAGGTCAGCCCCAGCATTTT. Translated, it gives CASSSDTGQPQHF. Filled out from reference TRBV7-2 and TRBJ1-5, the complete variable domain reads GAGVSQSPSNKVTEKGKDVELRCDPISGHTALYWYRQSLGQGLEFLIYFQGNSAPDKSGLPSDRFSAERTGGSVSTLTIQRTQQEDSAVYLCASSSDTGQPQHFGDGTRLSIL.

This clone has just one count. The rearrangement links TRBV9 to TRBJ2-7; TRBD1 agrees at 8 bases. The V and J ends lost 0 bases and 3 bases, in that order; junction bases with no gene match: 5. CDR3 length: 15 residues. Germline values: CDR1 SGDLS, CDR2 YYNGEE. The CDR3 loop reads CASSVGNRGSYEQYF. DNA of the CDR3: TGTGCCAGCAGCGTAGGGAACAGGGGGAGCTACGAGCAGTACTTC.

V and J are TRBV5-1 and TRBJ1-4; perhaps TRBD1 as D (5 bases). The CDR3 extends over 15 amino acids. Trimming left V 0 bases short and J 5 bases short, with 11 bases between. Germline CDR1 and CDR2: SGHRS and YFSETQ. The CDR3 sequence: CASSLAAGRNEKLFF. CDR3 coding DNA: TGCGCCAGCAGCTTGGCGGCAGGGCGAAATGAAAAACTGTTTTTT.

This clone was seen a few times. The J gene is TRBJ2-3, the V gene TRBV9, with 9 bases aligning to TRBD2. CDR1 is SGDLS and CDR2 is YYNGEE in the germline V gene. Trimming took 0 bases from V and 2 from J; bases not matched to a gene: 7. This CDR3 spans 17 amino acids. CDR3 sequence reads: CASSVGGGRGVTDTQYF. As DNA, the CDR3 is TGTGCCAGCAGCGTAGGTGGCGGGAGGGGAGTCACAGATACGCAGTATTTT.

The V call is TRBV7-9, the J call TRBJ2-7; D might be TRBD1 (6 bases). CDR1 SEHNR and CDR2 FQNEAQ come from the germline V gene (reference sequence). The germline V and J ends were trimmed by 5 bases and 4 bases, with 12 bases remaining between them. The CDR3 has 13 residues. The CDR3 sequence: CASSPADRYEQYF. CDR3 coding DNA: TGTGCCAGCAGCCCGGCTGACAGGTACGAGCAGTACTTC.

The chain employs TRBV29-1 and TRBJ1-2; no reliable D call. In germline, CDR1 is SQVTM, CDR2 ANQGSEA. Trimming left V 5 bases short and J 5 bases short, with 15 bases between. The CDR3 covers 13 residues. In nucleotides, the CDR3 is TGCAGCGTTCAAAGACTCCTTTTATATGGCTACACCTTC. It encodes CSVQRLLLYGYTF.

V usage is TRBV27 and J usage is TRBJ1-2; 8 nucleotides align to TRBD1. In germline, CDR1 is MNHEY, CDR2 SMNVEV (reference sequence). The CDR3 is 13 residues long. V shed 6 bases and J 8 bases; nucleotides not matched to a gene: 8. CDR3 region: CASRSGGAGGYTF. DNA of the CDR3: TGTGCCAGCAGGTCAGGGGGCGCAGGGGGCTACACCTTC.

This rearrangement joins TRBV15 to TRBJ2-5; TRBD2 agrees at 9 bases. This CDR3 region has 15 residues. V lost 0 bases and J lost 6; bases outside the gene matches: 5. Per germline, CDR1 LNHNV and CDR2 YYDKDF (reference sequence). The CDR3: CATSRDLGLAQTQYF. The CDR3 DNA sequence: TGTGCCACCAGCAGAGATCTGGGACTAGCTCAGACCCAGTACTTC.

The chain uses TRBV23-1 and TRBJ2-7; D perhaps matches TRBD1 (6 bases). TRBV23-1 is an ORF; its function is uncertain. The CDR3 is made up of 16 amino acids. V dropped 3 bases and J dropped 2 bases, with 17 bases sitting between them. DNA of the CDR3: TGCGCCAGCAGTCAGCGTCACAGGGAAACTCCCTACGAGCAGTACTTC. It specifies CASSQRHRETPYEQYF.

The table lists this clone with a few counts. This chain links TRBV19 with TRBJ1-1; TRBD1 is a possible D gene (6 bases). The length of the CDR3 is 14 residues. Germline V gives CDR1 LNHDA, CDR2 SQIVND (reference sequence). Trimming removed 5 bases from V and 4 bases from J, with 14 bases in between. The CDR3 sequence is CASSLGQISTEAFF. The CDR3 DNA reads TGTGCCAGTAGTCTCGGACAGATTAGCACTGAAGCTTTCTTT.

This chain links TRBV7-8 with TRBJ2-5; a possible D gene is TRBD2 (6 bases). CDR3 size: 16 residues. Germline CDR1 SGHVS, CDR2 FQNEAQ. The V and J ends lost 1 base and 1 base respectively, with 13 bases between them. The CDR3 spells CASSLGSRGGQETQYF. CDR3 sequence (DNA): TGTGCCAGCAGCTTAGGAAGTCGGGGAGGCCAAGAGACCCAGTACTTC.

This clone has only a few counts. The chain carries TRBV28 and TRBJ2-7, with 7 positions matching TRBD2. Germline CDR1 and CDR2: MDHEN and SYDVKM. The CDR3 covers 14 residues. V shed 5 bases and J 3 bases; nucleotides not matched to a gene: 7. CDR3 protein: CASSGGGVGYEQYF. CDR3 DNA: TGTGCCAGCAGTGGGGGAGGGGTAGGCTACGAGCAGTACTTC.

This chain uses TRBV15 with TRBJ2-1; 13 bases map to TRBD2. The CDR3 covers 16 residues. The junction had 7 bases not matched to a gene; V was cut back by 1 base and J by 10 bases. The germline V gene has CDR1 LNHNV and CDR2 YYDKDF (reference sequence). Written as DNA, the CDR3 is TGTGCCACCAGCAGAGGGGGACTAGCGGGGCCAGACGAGCAGTTCTTC. Protein product: CATSRGGLAGPDEQFF.

V gene TRBV5-5 combines with J gene TRBJ2-1, with 8 bases matching TRBD2. The ends lost 0 bases at V and 7 bases at J; junction bases unmatched: 3. Germline CDR1 and CDR2: SGHKS and YYEKEE (reference sequence). The CDR3 extends over 14 amino acids. The CDR3 region has the DNA TGTGCCAGCAGCTTGGGGCTAGCGGGTAATGAGCAGTTCTTC. It is translated as CASSLGLAGNEQFF. The full variable domain, rest sourced from reference TRBV5-5 and TRBJ2-1, is DAGVTQSPTHLIKTRGQQVTLRCSPISGHKSVSWYQQVLGQGPQFIFQYYEKEERGRGNFPDRFSARQFPNYSSELNVNALLLGDSALYLCASSLGLAGNEQFFGPGTRLTVL.

The genes are TRBV4-3 and TRBJ1-5, with D possibly matching TRBD1 (5 bases). Trimming left V 0 bases short and J 7 bases short, with 25 bases between. Germline CDR1 and CDR2: LGHNA and YSLEER. The CDR3 extends over 19 amino acids. The CDR3 DNA reads as TGCGCCAGCAGCCAAGATAAGACAGTCGCGGGACTTTTCAACCAGCCCCAGCATTTT. Translation gives CASSQDKTVAGLFNQPQHF.

The chain couples TRBV5-1 to TRBJ2-1; a weak D match, TRBD1 (7 bases). The CDR3 has 14 amino acids. Germline V lookup: CDR1 SGHRS, CDR2 YFSETQ. Trimming shortened V by 5 bases and J by 5 bases, and 14 bases separated the two germline ends. The CDR3, as DNA: TGCGCCAGCAGATTCGGGGGACAGAACAATGAGCAGTTCTTC. It yields the protein CASRFGGQNNEQFF.

This chain connects TRBV27 to TRBJ2-1; 11 bases are shared with TRBD2. Germline V gene data show CDR1 as MNHEY and CDR2 as SMNVEV (reference sequence). V shed 3 bases, J shed 8 bases, and the junction held 6 bases outside the gene matches. The CDR3 length is 15 residues. As DNA, the CDR3 is TGTGCCAGCAGTTTCCTAGCGGGAGGTAACGATGAGCAGTTCTTC. Amino acid sequence: CASSFLAGGNDEQFF.

The chain links TRBV28 to TRBJ1-2; 8 positions agree with TRBD1. Germline assignment: CDR1 MDHEN and CDR2 SYDVKM. This CDR3 spans 15 amino acids. The ends lost 5 bases at V and 4 bases at J; junction bases unmatched: 9. The DNA of the CDR3 is TGTGCCAGCAGTACCGGACAGGGCTTAGGCTATGGCTACACCTTC. Protein sequence: CASSTGQGLGYGYTF.

The count of this clone is one. This chain connects TRBV4-1 to TRBJ2-1, with D possibly being TRBD2 (5 bases). Germline V gene data show CDR1 as MGHRA and CDR2 as YSYEKL. There are 16 residues in the CDR3. Trimming took 0 bases from V and 9 from J, leaving 18 bases between them. The DNA of the CDR3 is TGCGCCAGCAGCCAAGATCCCGGACTGGGTCTAAGTGAGCAGTTCTTC. Its protein is CASSQDPGLGLSEQFF.

The V and J genes are TRBV7-9 and TRBJ2-1; 7 bases match TRBD1. V was pared by 5 bases and J by 6 bases, with 10 bases of the junction left unmatched. CDR1 is SEHNR, CDR2 FQNEAQ, per germline (reference sequence). This CDR3 has 15 amino acids. CDR3 residues: CASSTRVTGINEQFF. The CDR3 nucleotides are TGTGCCAGCAGCACCCGGGTGACAGGGATCAATGAGCAGTTCTTC.

This clone was observed a few times. The chain couples TRBV21-1 to TRBJ2-1; the D call in the table, TRBD2, was not verified against the DNA. TRBV21-1 is shown as a pseudogene. CDR3 length equals 16 residues. The CDR3 nucleotides read TGTGCCAGCAGCAAAAGGGGACTAGCGGGATTCAATGAGCAGTTCTTC. This codes for CASSKRGLAGFNEQFF.